The 21 T cell receptor beta chains below come from one sample, sequenced in a study of OX40 agonist ivuxolimab in advanced cancers. Only in-frame clones appear in the TCRdb table, and some are missing; sequencing was by immunoSEQ multiplex PCR. The table lists about 55,000 clones, approximately 80% of them singletons. The source was CD4+ or CD8+ T cells sorted from blood, collected in a trial of the OX40 agonist ivuxolimab. These receptors originate from an adult with an advanced solid tumor such as melanoma, head and neck, liver or kidney cancer.

This clone was recorded once. The chain has TRBV7-9 and TRBJ1-2, with D possibly being TRBD1 (6 bases). The CDR3 runs 16 residues. In germline, CDR1 is SEHNR, CDR2 FQNEAQ (reference sequence). V gave up 1 base and J gave up 2 bases, with 14 bases separating them. CDR3 protein: CASSLGWGALNYGYTF. The CDR3 DNA is TGTGCCAGCAGCTTAGGGTGGGGGGCCCTGAACTATGGCTACACCTTC.

The rearrangement joins TRBV6-1 to TRBJ1-5, with 10 bases fitting TRBD1. With V trimmed by 6 bases and J by 8 bases, 7 bases remained unmatched. CDR1 MNHNS and CDR2 SASEGT come from the germline V gene. CDR3 length: 14 residues. The CDR3 region is CASRRQGAGEPQHF. The CDR3 region has the DNA TGTGCCAGCAGAAGACAGGGGGCAGGGGAGCCCCAGCATTTT.

This rearrangement joins TRBV7-2 to TRBJ1-1; D is possibly TRBD1 (6 bases). CDR3 length: 15 residues. V lost 0 bases and J 4 bases, leaving 12 bases between the germline ends. The germline V gene encodes CDR1 SGHTA and CDR2 FQGNSA. The CDR3 DNA follows: TGTGCCAGCAGCTTAGCGGCAGGGGCGGGCACTGAAGCTTTCTTT. Translation: CASSLAAGAGTEAFF.

V is TRBV20-1 and J is TRBJ1-5; no reliable D call. With 3 bases removed from V and 8 bases from J, the gap between germline ends came to 5 bases. The CDR3 runs to 10 residues. The V gene's germline CDR1 is DFQATT and CDR2 SNEGSKA (reference sequence). CDR3 bases: TGCAGTGCTAGTGGGGAGCCCCAGCATTTT. Translated: CSASGEPQHF.

The V and J genes are TRBV6-1 and TRBJ2-7; D is possibly TRBD2 (6 bases). Trimming removed 4 bases from V and 2 bases from J, with 21 bases in between. Germline V gene sequence: CDR1 MNHNS, CDR2 SASEGT. This CDR3 contains 17 residues. The DNA of the CDR3 is TGTGCCAGCAGTGCGGCCCCTGGAGGGAGTGGGGCCTACGAGCAGTACTTC. This gives the protein CASSAAPGGSGAYEQYF.

V is TRBV4-1 and J is TRBJ2-3, with D possibly being TRBD2 (6 bases). The germline gives CDR1 MGHRA, CDR2 YSYEKL. The germline V and J ends were trimmed by 1 base and 3 bases, with 17 bases remaining between them. The CDR3 loop spans 17 amino acids. The CDR3 here is CASSQGRGGKRTDTQYF. DNA of the CDR3: TGCGCCAGCAGCCAAGGACGGGGCGGGAAAAGGACAGATACGCAGTATTTT.

For the CDR3, the DNA is TGTGCCAGCAGCCAGTCAACCTGGACTAGCGTTTCAGATACGCAGTATTTT. Its protein product is CASSQSTWTSVSDTQYF. The chain recombines TRBV7-2 with TRBJ2-3, with 9 bases identical to TRBD2. This CDR3 is 17 amino acids long. Germline lookup yields CDR1 SGHTA and CDR2 FQGNSA. Trimming took 5 bases from V and 4 from J; bases not matched to a gene: 13. Full variable domain (outside the CDR3, taken from reference TRBV7-2 and TRBJ2-3): GAGVSQSPSNKVTEKGKDVELRCDPISGHTALYWYRQSLGQGLEFLIYFQGNSAPDKSGLPSDRFSAERTGGSVSTLTIQRTQQEDSAVYLCASSQSTWTSVSDTQYFGPGTRLTVL.

This clone was seen just once. V is TRBV6-6 and J is TRBJ1-2; TRBD1 agrees at 10 bases. Trimming cost V 5 bases and J 7 bases; bases outside gene matches: 10. The CDR3 length is 15 residues. The germline V gene encodes CDR1 MNHNY and CDR2 SVGAGI (reference sequence). The CDR3 bases are TGTGCCAGCAGTACGTGGACAGGGGGGATCGGTGGCTACACCTTC. Encoded protein: CASSTWTGGIGGYTF.

This clone was counted at least ten times. The CDR3 sequence is CASSPQGGQGYAFF. Written as DNA, the CDR3 is TGTGCCAGCAGCCCTCAAGGGGGACAGGGCTATGCTTTCTTT. This chain joins TRBV7-9 and TRBJ1-1; TRBD1 agrees at 9 bases. Germline V gene lookup returns CDR1 SEHNR and CDR2 FQNEAQ (reference sequence). The V and J ends lost 5 bases and 11 bases, in that order; junction bases with no gene match: 12. The CDR3 totals 14 residues.

The V and J genes are TRBV7-8 and TRBJ1-4; the D gene is possibly TRBD1 (5 bases). The germline CDR1 and CDR2 sequences are SGHVS and FQNEAQ. Between the trimmed V and J ends, which lost 1 base and 5 bases, there was a span of 11 bases. The length of the CDR3 is 15 residues. The CDR3: CASSLDAGGNEKLFF. The CDR3 DNA follows: TGTGCCAGCAGCTTAGATGCCGGGGGAAATGAAAAACTGTTTTTT.

In this sample, this clone turned up a few times. The chain combines TRBV27 with TRBJ1-1, with D maybe TRBD1 (5 bases). The CDR3 totals 14 residues. The V gene's germline CDR1 is MNHEY and CDR2 SMNVEV (reference sequence). V was trimmed by 8 bases and J by 1 base, leaving 14 bases between them. CDR3 coding DNA: TGTGCCAGCCTTGGGGCTCCCGAGAACACTGAAGCTTTCTTT. Translated: CASLGAPENTEAFF.

The chain recombines TRBV28 with TRBJ1-6; D is possibly TRBD1 (6 bases). The germline V gene has CDR1 MDHEN and CDR2 SYDVKM. This CDR3 spans 16 amino acids. Trimming shortened V by 3 bases and J by 7 bases, and 16 bases separated the two germline ends. This CDR3 is CASSFAGGWANSPLHF. As DNA, the CDR3 is TGTGCCAGCAGTTTTGCCGGGGGCTGGGCAAATTCACCCCTCCACTTT.

This chain uses TRBV7-2 with TRBJ1-1; D perhaps matches TRBD1 (5 bases). With 1 base removed from V and 1 base from J, the gap between germline ends came to 13 bases. Germline-derived CDR1 and CDR2 are SGHTA and FQGNSA. This CDR3 contains 16 residues. The CDR3 spells CASSLGGAWGNTEAFF. The CDR3 region has the DNA TGTGCCAGCAGCTTAGGCGGGGCTTGGGGGAACACTGAAGCTTTCTTT. The whole variable domain, remainder taken from reference TRBV7-2 and TRBJ1-1, is GAGVSQSPSNKVTEKGKDVELRCDPISGHTALYWYRQSLGQGLEFLIYFQGNSAPDKSGLPSDRFSAERTGGSVSTLTIQRTQQEDSAVYLCASSLGGAWGNTEAFFGQGTRLTVV.

The chain joins TRBV5-1 to TRBJ2-3, with D unclear. CDR1 and CDR2 from the germline V gene are SGHRS and YFSETQ. V was trimmed by 0 bases and J by 6 bases, leaving 8 bases between them. The CDR3 contains 13 residues. The CDR3 region is CASSLDGVDTQYF. Here the CDR3 DNA reads TGCGCCAGCAGCTTGGACGGTGTGGATACGCAGTATTTT.

This sequence joins TRBV5-1 and TRBJ2-3; 8 bases map to TRBD1. With 4 bases clipped from V and 8 bases from J, the junction kept 9 bases outside the gene matches. CDR1 is SGHRS and CDR2 is YFSETQ in the germline V gene. This CDR3 comprises 14 residues. CDR3 sequence (DNA): TGCGCCAGCAGCCATGGACAGGGTTTGTCTACGCAGTATTTT. Translated, it gives CASSHGQGLSTQYF.

The chain has TRBV5-6 and TRBJ2-7; D is uncertain. This CDR3 contains 15 residues. V lost 2 bases and J 1 base, leaving 13 bases between the germline ends. Germline V gene lookup returns CDR1 SGHDT and CDR2 YYEEEE. This CDR3 is CASSFGDGRSYEQYF. CDR3 in DNA: TGTGCCAGCAGCTTTGGTGACGGACGATCCTACGAGCAGTACTTC. The complete variable domain, with remaining parts taken from reference TRBV5-6 and TRBJ2-7, reads DAGVTQSPTHLIKTRGQQVTLRCSPKSGHDTVSWYQQALGQGPQFIFQYYEEEERQRGNFPDRFSGHQFPNYSSELNVNALLLGDSALYLCASSFGDGRSYEQYFGPGTRLTVT.

The gene calls are TRBV2 and TRBJ1-4; 7 bases align to TRBD1. The germline V gene has CDR1 SNHLY and CDR2 FYNNEI. The V gene end was trimmed by 8 bases and the J gene end by 6 bases; junction bases not matched to a gene: 12. There are 15 residues in the CDR3. CDR3 DNA: TGTGCCAGCGGACAGGTTGTCCTCCTCGATGAAAAACTGTTTTTT. It translates to CASGQVVLLDEKLFF. Supplemented by reference TRBV2 and TRBJ1-4, the full variable domain reads EPEVTQTPSHQVTQMGQEVILRCVPISNHLYFYWYRQILGQKVEFLVSFYNNEISEKSEIFDDQFSVERPDGSNFTLKIRSTKLEDSAMYFCASGQVVLLDEKLFFGSGTQLSVL.

This clone appeared a few times. V usage is TRBV6-5 and J usage is TRBJ2-7, with 9 bases that match TRBD1. The CDR3 contains 15 residues. V lost 2 bases and J lost 3; bases outside the gene matches: 5. Germline CDR1 MNHEY, CDR2 SVGAGI. As DNA, the CDR3 is TGTGCCAGCAGTTACAACTCGGGACAGGGCTACGAGCAGTACTTC. Protein sequence: CASSYNSGQGYEQYF.

The chain carries TRBV5-1 and TRBJ2-3; either TRBD1 or TRBD2 may fit D (5 bases each). CDR1 and CDR2 (germline): SGHRS, YFSETQ. Trimming pared 5 bases from V and 0 bases from J, leaving 10 bases between. This CDR3 has 14 amino acids. CDR3 region: CASSEGESTDTQYF. In DNA form, the CDR3 reads TGCGCCAGCAGTGAAGGGGAGAGCACAGATACGCAGTATTTT.

J is TRBJ1-2 and V is TRBV5-1, with 7 positions matching TRBD1. This CDR3 comprises 14 residues. V shed 3 bases, J shed 2 bases, and the junction held 4 bases outside the gene matches. Germline V gene lookup returns CDR1 SGHRS and CDR2 YFSETQ. Here the CDR3 DNA reads TGCGCCAGCAGCTGGGGACAGCCGAACTATGGCTACACCTTC. Amino acids: CASSWGQPNYGYTF.

The V gene is TRBV6-1, the J gene TRBJ1-4; tentative D call: TRBD1 (6 bases). Germline V gene sequence: CDR1 MNHNS, CDR2 SASEGT. Trimming removed 11 bases at V and 4 bases at J, with 14 bases between. The CDR3 runs 13 residues. CDR3 DNA sequence: TGTGCCGTATCCGGACAGCATAATGAAAAACTGTTTTTT. Its protein is CAVSGQHNEKLFF.